These 27 T cell receptor beta chains were all obtained from the same sample, sequenced in a study of regulatory T cells in long-lasting Graves disease (dated by TCRdb to about 2021). To prepare the library, multiplex PCR was applied. These reads were obtained on an Illumina HiSeq 4000. TCR beta libraries were built with iRepertoire HTBI primers and Arm-PCR amplification of CDR3 regions. TCRdb reprocessed the public reads (quality trimming at Q25 with fastp, clone calling with MiXCR) and kept in-frame beta chains. A single entry per CDR3 protein holds the most common genes and DNA from its merged rows. The table for this sample lists a few hundred thousand distinct CDR3 sequences; roughly 17% of them were counted only once. The ten largest clones take up around a quarter of the sample. Explained via the paper, the time point label denotes: newly diagnosed GD, antithyroid drugs for less than 3 months. For both TCR sequencing and RNA sequencing, RNA was extracted from PBMCs using TRIzol.

In addition, the sample was reused for a study of T cells in Graves' hyperthyroidism and ophthalmopathy.

Source: peripheral blood mononuclear cells (PBMCs), taken at new diagnosis, from a patient treated with antithyroid drugs. Receptors originate from a woman younger than 30 with Graves disease. Donor details come from another sample of the same person, matched by shared clones.

This clonotype was seen repeatedly, ten times or more. The chain combines TRBV27 with TRBJ2-1, with 12 bases fitting TRBD2. Looked up from germline, CDR1 is MNHEY and CDR2 is SMNVEV (reference sequence). With V trimmed by 6 bases and J by 4 bases, 4 bases remained unmatched. The CDR3 spans 15 residues. The chain's CDR3 is CASSPGLAGYNEQFF. The CDR3 DNA reads TGTGCCAGCAGCCCTGGACTAGCGGGGTACAATGAGCAGTTCTTC.

The sample holds many counts of this clonotype. The rearrangement links TRBV6-1 to TRBJ2-7, with a tentative D call TRBD2 (5 bases). Trimming pared 7 bases from V and 0 bases from J, leaving 10 bases between. CDR1 MNHNS and CDR2 SASEGT come from the germline V gene. The CDR3 spans 13 residues. The CDR3 DNA reads as TGTGCCAGCATTAAGACTAACTCCTACGAGCAGTACTTC. This codes for CASIKTNSYEQYF.

This clonotype was recorded a few times. The genes are TRBV6-5 and TRBJ1-6, with D hard to call. CDR1 is MNHEY and CDR2 is SVGAGI in the germline V gene. The CDR3 has 15 residues. V lost 0 bases, J lost 5 bases, and 8 bases lay in between. The CDR3 coding sequence is TGTGCCAGCAGTTACTCGGATCTTAATAATTCACCCCTCCACTTT. It yields the protein CASSYSDLNNSPLHF.

There are many counts of this clonotype. The chain couples TRBV7-9 to TRBJ2-7; D unresolved. Trimming removed 5 bases at V and 6 bases at J, with 14 bases between. CDR1 and CDR2 (germline): SEHNR, FQNEAQ (reference sequence). The CDR3 runs 13 residues. Written as DNA, the CDR3 is TGTGCCAGCAGCCCTGGGTCGGTTGGCGAGCAGTACTTC. This codes for CASSPGSVGEQYF. The full variable domain, its missing parts supplied by reference TRBV7-9 and TRBJ2-7, is DTGVSQNPRHKITKRGQNVTFRCDPISEHNRLYWYRQTLGQGPEFLTYFQNEAQLEKSRLLSDRFSAERPKGSFSTLEIQRTEQGDSAMYLCASSPGSVGEQYFGPGTRLTVT.

Ten or more counts support this clonotype. The chain joins TRBV5-5 to TRBJ1-4; possible D gene TRBD1, 6 bases. CDR3 length: 13 residues. Germline V gene data show CDR1 as SGHKS and CDR2 as YYEKEE (reference sequence). V was clipped by 5 bases and J by 6 bases, with 11 bases between them. CDR3 bases: TGTGCCAGCAGTTTAGGGGGGGATGAAAAACTGTTTTTT. Translated, it gives CASSLGGDEKLFF. Full variable domain (missing parts from reference TRBV5-5 and TRBJ1-4): DAGVTQSPTHLIKTRGQQVTLRCSPISGHKSVSWYQQVLGQGPQFIFQYYEKEERGRGNFPDRFSARQFPNYSSELNVNALLLGDSALYLCASSLGGDEKLFFGSGTQLSVL.

The V gene is TRBV24-1, the J gene TRBJ2-5; 14 positions agree with TRBD2. Germline V gene lookup returns CDR1 KGHDR and CDR2 SFDVKD. V was pared by 4 bases and J by 2 bases, with 5 bases of the junction left unmatched. The CDR3 loop spans 17 amino acids. The CDR3 is CATSDAGLAGGQETQYF. CDR3 in DNA: TGTGCCACCAGTGACGCCGGACTAGCGGGAGGTCAAGAGACCCAGTACTTC.

A few counts support this clonotype. The chain carries TRBV30 and TRBJ1-2, with D perhaps TRBD1 (5 bases). The germline gives CDR1 GTSNPN, CDR2 SVGIG (reference sequence). The CDR3 length is 13 residues. Trimming shortened V by 0 bases and J by 7 bases, and 12 bases separated the two germline ends. Written as DNA, the CDR3 is TGTGCCTGGAGTGTTAGGCAGGGTTTTGGCTACACCTTC. Protein product: CAWSVRQGFGYTF. Full variable domain (remainder filled in from reference TRBV30 and TRBJ1-2): SQTIHQWPATLVQPVGSPLSLECTVEGTSNPNLYWYRQAAGRGLQLLFYSVGIGQISSEVPQNLSASRPQDRQFILSSKKLLLSDSGFYLCAWSVRQGFGYTFGSGTRLTVV.

There are many counts of this clonotype. The rearrangement uses TRBV5-1 and TRBJ1-1, with 10 bases fitting TRBD1. Germline V gives CDR1 SGHRS, CDR2 YFSETQ. Trimming at V came to 0 bases and at J to 1 base, leaving 3 bases not matched to a gene. This CDR3 spans 16 amino acids. The CDR3, as DNA: TGCGCCAGCAGCTTGGGACAGGGGGCGAAGAACACTGAAGCTTTCTTT. Its protein is CASSLGQGAKNTEAFF.

The V gene is TRBV12-5, the J gene TRBJ2-2, with a possible D match to TRBD1 (6 bases). The CDR3 has 15 amino acids. Per the germline V gene, CDR1 is LGHNT and CDR2 is FRNRAP. V lost 1 base, J lost 0 bases, and 6 bases lay in between. This CDR3 reads CASGLGTANTGELFF. The CDR3 DNA follows: TGTGCTAGTGGTTTGGGGACAGCGAACACCGGGGAGCTGTTTTTT.

About this clonotype itself: Mismatch with germline at one junction end may stem from a read error. The gene calls are TRBV4-3 and TRBJ1-2; no clear D gene. Germline CDR1 LGHNA, CDR2 YSLEER. The CDR3 runs to 15 residues. The CDR3 region is CASSPSGVSYYGYTF. DNA of the CDR3: TGTGCCAGCAGCCCGTCCGGGGTTTCGTACTATGGCTACACCTTC.

This clonotype has a count of ten or more. The CDR3 spells CASTLGTDTQYF. CDR3 sequence (DNA): TGTGCCAGCACCCTGGGGACAGATACGCAGTATTTT. This chain joins TRBV12-3 or TRBV12-4 and TRBJ2-3; D uncertain. Deletions cut 7 bases from V and 3 bases from J, with 8 bases between. This CDR3 has 12 residues.

The chain combines TRBV19 with TRBJ2-1; 7 nucleotides line up with TRBD2. The CDR3 sequence is 15 residues long. Losses at the gene ends were 3 bases for V and 4 bases for J; bases not matched to a gene: 6. CDR1 is LNHDA and CDR2 is SQIVND in the germline V gene (reference sequence). Here the CDR3 reads CASSISGGGYNEQFF. For the CDR3, the DNA is TGTGCCAGTAGTATCTCGGGAGGAGGTTACAATGAGCAGTTCTTC.

This clonotype was seen repeatedly, ten times or more. The chain combines TRBV2 with TRBJ1-4; D is uncertain. Germline CDR1 SNHLY, CDR2 FYNNEI. V lost 3 bases, J lost 8 bases, and 4 bases lay in between. This CDR3 is 11 amino acids long. DNA of the CDR3: TGTGCCAGCAGTGACCGAGAAAAACTGTTTTTT. The encoded protein is CASSDREKLFF.

Many counts were recorded for this clonotype. The rearrangement uses TRBV28 and TRBJ2-7; D gene uncertain. V lost 2 bases to trimming and J lost 6 bases, with 14 bases between them. The CDR3 consists of 14 residues. Germline CDR1 MDHEN, CDR2 SYDVKM. The CDR3 reads CASSLSPLVGEQYF. The CDR3 DNA reads as TGTGCCAGCAGTTTAAGCCCCCTGGTAGGCGAGCAGTACTTC.

This clonotype was detected many times. The chain has TRBV27 and TRBJ2-1; 7 bases are a match to TRBD2. CDR3 length: 15 amino acids. Trimming at V came to 3 bases and at J to 8 bases, leaving 10 bases not matched to a gene. Germline assignment: CDR1 MNHEY and CDR2 SMNVEV (reference sequence). CDR3 protein: CASSFGGRKTYEQFF. The CDR3 DNA reads as TGTGCCAGCAGTTTCGGCGGGAGAAAGACCTATGAGCAGTTCTTC.

This clonotype was seen ten or more times. The rearrangement joins TRBV6-2 or TRBV6-3 to TRBJ2-7; TRBD2 is a possible D gene (6 bases). This CDR3 region has 14 residues. Trimming removed 6 bases at V and 2 bases at J, with 14 bases between. Germline loops: CDR1 MNHEY, CDR2 SVGEGT. CDR3 in DNA: TGTGCCAGCAGAACTGCGGGGCTACCCTACGAGCAGTACTTC. Translation gives CASRTAGLPYEQYF.

To note about this clonotype: A read error may explain this, as a much larger clone is one base away. V and J are TRBV13 and TRBJ1-5; no definite D call. CDR1 and CDR2 from the germline V gene are PRHDT and FYEKMQ (reference sequence). CDR3 length equals 13 residues. V was clipped by 2 bases and J by 3 bases, with 5 bases between them. CDR3 sequence: CASSLRINQPQHF. The CDR3 region has the DNA TGTGCCAGCAGCTTAAGGATCAATCAGCCCCAGCATTTT. Drawing the rest from reference TRBV13 and TRBJ1-5, the complete variable domain is AAGVIQSPRHLIKEKRETATLKCYPIPRHDTVYWYQQGPGQDPQFLISFYEKMQSDKGSIPDRFSAQQFSDYHSELNMSSLELGDSALYFCASSLRINQPQHFGDGTRLSIL.

This clonotype was recorded at least ten times. The chain links TRBV11-3 to TRBJ2-1, with 13 positions matching TRBD2. After removal of 4 bases from V and 0 bases from J, the junction contained 3 bases not matched to a gene. The CDR3 consists of 17 residues. Germline V lookup: CDR1 SGHNT, CDR2 YENEEA. CDR3 in DNA: TGTGCCAGCAGCTCGACTAGCGGGAGGCCCTCCTACAATGAGCAGTTCTTC. Its translation: CASSSTSGRPSYNEQFF. The whole variable domain, filled in from reference TRBV11-3 and TRBJ2-1, reads EAGVVQSPRYKIIEKKQPVAFWCNPISGHNTLYWYLQNLGQGPELLIRYENEEAVDDSQLPKDRFSAERLKGVDSTLKIQPAELGDSAVYLCASSSTSGRPSYNEQFFGPGTRLTVL.

The rearrangement uses TRBV7-3 and TRBJ2-1; 12 bases are shared with TRBD2. Germline V gene sequence: CDR1 SGHTA, CDR2 FQGTGA. With V trimmed by 4 bases and J by 9 bases, 4 bases remained unmatched. The CDR3 runs 14 residues. In DNA, the CDR3 is TGTGCCAGCAGCTGGACTAGCGGGAATGGTGAGCAGTTCTTC. This gives the protein CASSWTSGNGEQFF.

The chain combines TRBV18 with TRBJ2-5; perhaps TRBD2 as D (5 bases). Germline-derived CDR1 and CDR2 are KGHSH and LQKENI. This CDR3 is 14 amino acids long. Trimming pared 4 bases from V and 4 bases from J, leaving 13 bases between. The CDR3 sequence: CASSRPLAGETQYF. In DNA form, the CDR3 reads TGTGCCAGCTCACGACCATTGGCGGGAGAGACCCAGTACTTC.

The gene calls are TRBV20-1 and TRBJ2-2; D is unclear. The CDR3 sequence is 14 residues long. The germline CDR1 and CDR2 sequences are DFQATT and SNEGSKA (reference sequence). Trimming pared 6 bases from V and 0 bases from J, leaving 11 bases between. The CDR3 here is CSAPFIANTGELFF. CDR3 DNA: TGCAGTGCACCATTCATCGCGAACACCGGGGAGCTGTTTTTT.

This clonotype was counted many times. The rearrangement joins TRBV28 to TRBJ1-1; D is ambiguous. This CDR3 contains 12 residues. The ends were cut back, 3 bases at V and 7 bases at J, with 9 bases in the middle. The germline V gene has CDR1 MDHEN and CDR2 SYDVKM. The DNA of the CDR3 is TGTGCCAGCAGTTTTTACCCTCATGAAGCTTTCTTT. Translating it yields CASSFYPHEAFF.

The sample holds many counts of this clonotype. Because the CDR3's place on the DNA is in doubt, the DNA is left out and the CDR3 is given as listed by TCRdb. V is TRBV28 and J is TRBJ2-1; TRBD2, the table's D call, was not compared with the DNA. Germline V gives CDR1 MDHEN, CDR2 SYDVKM. The CDR3 length is 15 residues, termini included. CDR3 protein: CASILGAGSYNEQFF.

This clonotype was found a few times. The V and J genes are TRBV4-2 and TRBJ2-3; 12 bases map to TRBD1. The DNA end favors TRBJ1-5, so the J call may be wrong. Germline CDR1 and CDR2: LGHNA and YNFKEQ. This CDR3 is 15 amino acids long. The CDR3 sequence: CASSLGTGGTDTQHF. CDR3 in DNA: TGTGCCAGCAGCCTTGGGACAGGGGGCACAGATACGCAGCATTTT.

This clonotype has ten or more counts. This chain joins TRBV5-4 and TRBJ2-5, with TRBD2 matching over 8 bases. Unmatched junction bases numbered 8, after V lost 0 bases and J lost 4 bases. The germline V gene encodes CDR1 SGHNT and CDR2 YYREEE (reference sequence). The CDR3 covers 16 residues. The CDR3 loop is CASSLASGSRLETQYF. The CDR3 nucleotides read TGTGCCAGCAGCTTGGCGAGCGGGAGTCGTTTAGAGACCCAGTACTTC. The whole variable domain, remainder taken from reference TRBV5-4 and TRBJ2-5, is ETGVTQSPTHLIKTRGQQVTLRCSSQSGHNTVSWYQQALGQGPQFIFQYYREEENGRGNFPPRFSGLQFPNYSSELNVNALELDDSALYLCASSLASGSRLETQYFGPGTRLLVL.

This clonotype has a handful of counts. CDR3 in DNA: TGTGCCAGCAGCTTTACCTTGAACACTGAAGCTTTCTTT. Protein sequence: CASSFTLNTEAFF. The chain recombines TRBV11-2 with TRBJ1-1; D gene unclear. Trimming removed 3 bases at V and 0 bases at J, with 5 bases between. CDR1 is SGHAT, CDR2 FQNNGV, per germline. The CDR3 is 13 amino acids.

This clonotype was counted many times. The rearrangement links TRBV2 to TRBJ2-1, with TRBD1 matching 9 bases. The V segment lost 6 bases and the J segment 3 bases; nucleotides outside the gene matches: 15. Germline values: CDR1 SNHLY, CDR2 FYNNEI. This CDR3 contains 18 residues. The CDR3, as DNA: TGTGCCAGCAGGAATATGGTACTGGACAGGGGCAGCTACAATGAGCAGTTCTTC. Protein sequence: CASRNMVLDRGSYNEQFF.